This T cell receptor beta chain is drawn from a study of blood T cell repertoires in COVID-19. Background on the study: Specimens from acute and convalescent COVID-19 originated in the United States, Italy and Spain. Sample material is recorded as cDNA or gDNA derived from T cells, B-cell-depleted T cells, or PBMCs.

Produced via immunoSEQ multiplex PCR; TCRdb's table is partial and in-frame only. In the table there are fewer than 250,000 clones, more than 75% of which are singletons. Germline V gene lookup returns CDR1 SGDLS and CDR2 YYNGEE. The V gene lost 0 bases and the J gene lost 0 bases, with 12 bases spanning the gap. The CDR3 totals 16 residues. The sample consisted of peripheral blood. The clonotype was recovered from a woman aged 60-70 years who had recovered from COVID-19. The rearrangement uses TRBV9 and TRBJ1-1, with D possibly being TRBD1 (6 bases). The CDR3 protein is CASSVVRGALNTEAFF. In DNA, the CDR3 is TGTGCCAGCAGCGTAGTTCGGGGGGCACTGAACACTGAAGCTTTCTTT.